This record covers a single T cell receptor (beta chain). TCRdb recomputed calls from the PCR reads with MiXCR, one row per CDR3 protein. The data show 10,000 or so distinct CDR3 sequences, around a quarter seen once. The data were taken from a study of immune characterization of retroperitoneal liposarcoma. This clonotype originated in a male donor with retroperitoneal liposarcoma. Sequencing was carried out using tumor tissue.

CDR3 amino acids: CASSLQTNTDTQYF. The CDR3 DNA reads as TGTGCCAGCAGTTTACAGACCAATACAGATACGCAGTATTTT. The chain links TRBV27 to TRBJ2-3; D remains ambiguous. V was shortened by 2 bases and J by 3 bases, with 9 bases between the two germline ends. The CDR3 has 14 residues. The germline gives CDR1 MNHEY, CDR2 SMNVEV (reference sequence).